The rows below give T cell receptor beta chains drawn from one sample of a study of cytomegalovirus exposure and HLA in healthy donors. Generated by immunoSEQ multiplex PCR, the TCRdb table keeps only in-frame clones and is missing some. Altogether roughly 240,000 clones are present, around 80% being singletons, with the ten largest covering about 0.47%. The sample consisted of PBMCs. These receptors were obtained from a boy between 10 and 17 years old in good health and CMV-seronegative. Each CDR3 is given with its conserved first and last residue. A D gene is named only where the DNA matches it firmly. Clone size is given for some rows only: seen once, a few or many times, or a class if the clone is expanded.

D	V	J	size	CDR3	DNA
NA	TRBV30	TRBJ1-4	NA	CAWSKQLNEKLFF	TGTGCCTGGAGTAAACAGCTTAATGAAAAACTGTTTTTT
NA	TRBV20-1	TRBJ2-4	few	CSARGADIQYF	TGCAGTGCTAGAGGAGCGGACATTCAGTACTTC
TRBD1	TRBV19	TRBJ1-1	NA	CASTSPWTGSTEAFF	TGTGCCAGTACCTCCCCCTGGACAGGGAGTACTGAAGCTTTCTTT
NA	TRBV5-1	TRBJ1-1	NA	CASSLQGVTEAFF	TGCGCCAGCAGCTTGCAAGGGGTCACTGAAGCTTTCTTT
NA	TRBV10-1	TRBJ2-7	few	CASSDTGTAAYEQYF	TGCGCCAGCAGCGACACTGGTACGGCAGCCTACGAGCAGTACTTC
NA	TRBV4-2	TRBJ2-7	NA	CASSQEVASSYEQYF	TGTGCCAGCAGCCAAGAAGTAGCGAGCTCCTACGAGCAGTACTTC
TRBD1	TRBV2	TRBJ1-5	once	CASSSRGNSNQPQHF	TGTGCCAGCAGTTCCAGGGGGAATAGCAATCAGCCCCAGCATTTT
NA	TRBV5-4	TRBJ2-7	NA	CASSLVPAYEQYF	TGTGCCAGCAGCTTGGTCCCCGCCTACGAGCAGTACTTC
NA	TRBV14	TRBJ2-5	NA	CASRASGAETQYF	TGTGCCAGCAGAGCGTCGGGAGCCGAGACCCAGTACTTC
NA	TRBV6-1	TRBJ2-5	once	CASTVWQQETQYF	TGTGCCAGCACCGTCTGGCAGCAAGAGACCCAGTACTTC
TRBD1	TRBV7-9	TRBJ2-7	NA	CASSGYRGSFDEQYF	TGTGCCAGCAGCGGTTACAGGGGATCCTTCGACGAGCAGTACTTC
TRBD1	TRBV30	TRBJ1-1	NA	CAWDRKRTGEAFF	TGTGCCTGGGACCGTAAACGGACAGGGGAGGCTTTCTTT
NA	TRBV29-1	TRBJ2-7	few	CSVETDTYEQYF	TGCAGCGTGGAGACAGATACCTACGAGCAGTACTTC
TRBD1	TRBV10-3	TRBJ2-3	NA	CAISEGTANTDTQYF	TGTGCCATCAGTGAAGGGACAGCCAACACAGATACGCAGTATTTT
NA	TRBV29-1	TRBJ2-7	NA	CSVRTTASEQYF	TGCAGCGTCAGAACGACAGCTAGCGAGCAGTACTTC
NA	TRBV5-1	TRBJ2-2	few	CASSLVSLGAGELFF	TGCGCCAGCAGCTTGGTTTCATTGGGAGCCGGGGAGCTGTTTTTT
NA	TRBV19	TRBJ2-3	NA	CASSTGQLSTDTQYF	TGTGCCAGTAGTACTGGACAGCTGAGCACAGATACGCAGTATTTT